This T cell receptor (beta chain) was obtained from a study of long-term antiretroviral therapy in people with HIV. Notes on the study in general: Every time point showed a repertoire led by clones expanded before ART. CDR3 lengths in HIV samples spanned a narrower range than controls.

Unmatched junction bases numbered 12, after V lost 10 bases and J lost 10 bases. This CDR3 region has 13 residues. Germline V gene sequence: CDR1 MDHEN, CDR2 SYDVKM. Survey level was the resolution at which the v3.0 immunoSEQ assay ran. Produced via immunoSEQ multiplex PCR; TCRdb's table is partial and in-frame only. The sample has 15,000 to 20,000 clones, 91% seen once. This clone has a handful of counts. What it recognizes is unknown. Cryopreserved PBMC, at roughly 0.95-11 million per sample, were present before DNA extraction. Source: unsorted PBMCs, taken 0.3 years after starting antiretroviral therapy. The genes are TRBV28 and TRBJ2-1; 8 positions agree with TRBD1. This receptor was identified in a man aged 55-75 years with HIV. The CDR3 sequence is CATFRQGAREQFF. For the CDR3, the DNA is TGTGCCACCTTTCGGCAGGGGGCGAGAGAGCAGTTCTTC.